The 32 T cell receptor beta chains given below trace back to one sample, sequenced in a study of CD8+ T cells in alopecia areata. Investigators isolated RNA and reverse transcribed it into cDNA to act as the sequencing template. TCRdb's table, derived via immunoSEQ multiplex PCR, lists solely in-frame clones and lacks some. Of about 110,000 clones in the sample, about three fifths are singletons; the top ten hold 10% to 15%. The sample's treatment: oral pan-JAK inhibitor, 5-10 mg twice daily. The specimen was CD8+ T cells sorted from blood, collected at week 24, from a patient treated with tofacitinib. These receptor sequences come from a human donor with alopecia areata.

The chain is built from TRBV27 and TRBJ2-2; the D gene is possibly TRBD2 (6 bases). CDR3 length: 15 residues. Trimming cost V 4 bases and J 1 base, with 10 bases left between them. In germline, CDR1 is MNHEY, CDR2 SMNVEV (reference sequence). CDR3 amino acids: CASSWGLENTGELFF. The CDR3 DNA reads as TGTGCCAGCAGTTGGGGACTCGAGAACACCGGGGAGCTGTTTTTT.

The chain links TRBV4-2 to TRBJ2-3, with 10 bases lining up with TRBD2. This CDR3 spans 16 amino acids. Germline lookup yields CDR1 LGHNA and CDR2 YNFKEQ. V gave up 0 bases and J gave up 4 bases; unmatched junction bases: 4. The CDR3 DNA follows: TGTGCCAGCAGCCAAGATTCTAGCGGGGGTCCAGATACGCAGTATTTT. This codes for CASSQDSSGGPDTQYF.

V gene TRBV6-1 combines with J gene TRBJ2-6; 7 bases map to TRBD1. V dropped 4 bases and J dropped 2; count of bases not matched to a gene: 11. The germline gives CDR1 MNHNS, CDR2 SASEGT. The CDR3 contains 18 residues. In DNA form, the CDR3 reads TGTGCCAGCAGTGTAGGGACAGAGGACGGGACTGGGGCCAACGTCCTGACTTTC. Encoded protein: CASSVGTEDGTGANVLTF.

This clone was picked up a small number of times. The gene calls are TRBV29-1 and TRBJ2-7; 7 bases match TRBD1. The CDR3 has 13 residues. The V segment lost 7 bases and the J segment 5 bases; nucleotides outside the gene matches: 11. The germline gives CDR1 SQVTM, CDR2 ANQGSEA. CDR3 residues: CSAETGNGDEQYF. CDR3 DNA sequence: TGCAGCGCAGAGACAGGGAACGGGGACGAGCAGTACTTC.

The genes are TRBV11-2 and TRBJ1-6; unclear D gene. The CDR3 consists of 15 residues. Looked up from germline, CDR1 is SGHAT and CDR2 is FQNNGV. V was cut by 1 base and J by 2 bases, with 6 bases left in between. The CDR3 sequence: CASSLAGPYNSPLHF. Written as DNA, the CDR3 is TGTGCCAGCAGCTTAGCGGGTCCCTATAATTCACCCCTCCACTTT.

This clone was detected ten times or more. V is TRBV15 and J is TRBJ2-5, with 8 bases lining up with TRBD1. This CDR3 spans 15 amino acids. Unmatched junction bases numbered 8, after V lost 3 bases and J lost 5 bases. Per germline, CDR1 LNHNV and CDR2 YYDKDF (reference sequence). This chain's CDR3 is CATSRAQGAAETQYF. The DNA for the CDR3 is TGTGCCACCAGCAGGGCCCAGGGGGCAGCGGAGACCCAGTACTTC.

This clone was seen just once. The genes are TRBV15 and TRBJ1-1; no reliable D call. Germline-derived CDR1 and CDR2 are LNHNV and YYDKDF (reference sequence). The CDR3 totals 14 residues. V was shortened by 0 bases and J by 5 bases, with 10 bases between the two germline ends. The CDR3 sequence is CATSRDFPWTEAFF. Written as DNA, the CDR3 is TGTGCCACCAGCAGAGATTTCCCCTGGACTGAAGCTTTCTTT.

This chain connects TRBV27 to TRBJ2-3; D unresolved. CDR1 and CDR2 (germline): MNHEY, SMNVEV (reference sequence). Deletions cut 6 bases from V and 3 bases from J, with 16 bases between. The CDR3 sequence is 15 residues long. The CDR3 region has the DNA TGTGCCAGCAGCAGTTCTTCCAAGGGAACAGATACGCAGTATTTT. This translates into CASSSSSKGTDTQYF.

This clone occurred a few times. This chain links TRBV5-6 with TRBJ2-1; 7 nucleotides align to TRBD1. Looked up from germline, CDR1 is SGHDT and CDR2 is YYEEEE. V trimming: 4 bases; J trimming: 0 bases; junction bases outside the gene matches: 4. The CDR3 totals 15 residues. Here the CDR3 reads CASSVTGYSYNEQFF. CDR3 nucleotide sequence: TGTGCCAGCAGCGTGACAGGGTACTCCTACAATGAGCAGTTCTTC.

V and J are TRBV6-6 and TRBJ1-1; perhaps TRBD1 as D (6 bases). Trimming pared 6 bases from V and 5 bases from J, leaving 22 bases between. The CDR3 has 16 residues. Germline V gene lookup returns CDR1 MNHNY and CDR2 SVGAGI (reference sequence). The DNA for the CDR3 is TGTGCCAGCAGAGATAAGTGGGGGGGCCCTGATACTGAAGCTTTCTTT. It codes for CASRDKWGGPDTEAFF.

The V gene is TRBV30, the J gene TRBJ2-7; 8 positions match TRBD1. V shed 0 bases, J shed 10 bases, and the junction held 5 bases outside the gene matches. Germline V gene lookup returns CDR1 GTSNPN and CDR2 SVGIG (reference sequence). This CDR3 spans 12 amino acids. The CDR3 loop is CAWSVYRGYQYF. CDR3 coding DNA: TGTGCCTGGAGTGTCTACAGGGGGTATCAGTACTTC.

The chain combines TRBV6-5 with TRBJ2-1, with TRBD2 matching over 7 bases. Per the germline V gene, CDR1 is MNHEY and CDR2 is SVGAGI. CDR3 length: 16 amino acids. The V segment lost 0 bases and the J segment 3 bases; nucleotides outside the gene matches: 5. Written as DNA, the CDR3 is TGTGCCAGCAGTTACTCGTCTAGCGGCATCTACAATGAGCAGTTCTTC. The encoded protein is CASSYSSSGIYNEQFF.

The chain uses TRBV27 and TRBJ2-1; TRBD1 agrees at 9 bases. This CDR3 has 15 amino acids. The V gene end was trimmed by 7 bases and the J gene end by 5 bases; junction bases not matched to a gene: 9. Germline V CDR1 and CDR2: MNHEY, SMNVEV (reference sequence). CDR3 nucleotides: TGTGCCAGCACTCCGGGACAGGGCTGGAACAATGAGCAGTTCTTC. It codes for CASTPGQGWNNEQFF.

The V and J genes are TRBV7-9 and TRBJ1-2; D unresolved. CDR1 is SEHNR, CDR2 FQNEAQ, per germline (reference sequence). Deletions cut 1 base from V and 4 bases from J, with 10 bases between. CDR3 length: 14 residues. DNA for the CDR3: TGTGCCAGCAGCTTAGTCTCAGACGGCTATGGCTACACCTTC. Translated: CASSLVSDGYGYTF.

Worth noting for this clone: Within the sample, other DNA sequences also encode this same CDR3. J is TRBJ1-1 and V is TRBV30, with no clear D. Trimming took 5 bases from V and 4 from J, leaving 8 bases between them. CDR1 GTSNPN and CDR2 SVGIG come from the germline V gene (reference sequence). CDR3 length: 11 amino acids. The CDR3 DNA follows: TGTGCCTGGTCCTGGGGCACTGAAGCTTTCTTT. Its protein is CAWSWGTEAFF.

This sequence joins TRBV5-1 and TRBJ2-7; no firm D call. CDR3 length: 13 amino acids. Trimming stripped 0 bases from V and 2 bases from J, with 6 bases between. In germline, CDR1 is SGHRS, CDR2 YFSETQ. The CDR3 DNA is TGCGCCAGCAGCTTGGCCTTGACCTACGAGCAGTACTTC. Its translation: CASSLALTYEQYF.

This sequence joins TRBV5-6 and TRBJ1-1, with D possibly being TRBD1 (6 bases). V lost 4 bases, J lost 8 bases, and 18 bases lay in between. The germline CDR1 and CDR2 sequences are SGHDT and YYEEEE. The CDR3 spans 14 residues. DNA for the CDR3: TGTGCCAGCAGCCCCCAAATGACAGGTACCGAAGCTTTCTTT. Its translation is CASSPQMTGTEAFF.

This chain joins TRBV5-6 and TRBJ1-1; 7 nucleotides agree with TRBD1. CDR1 is SGHDT, CDR2 YYEEEE, per germline. V trimming: 6 bases; J trimming: 5 bases; junction bases outside the gene matches: 7. The CDR3 is 13 amino acids. The CDR3 bases are TGTGCCAGCAACGATTACAGGGGAACTGAAGCTTTCTTT. Amino acids: CASNDYRGTEAFF.

The gene calls are TRBV16 and TRBJ1-4, with a possible D match to TRBD1 (5 bases). The germline V gene has CDR1 KGHSY and CDR2 FQNENV. The length of the CDR3 is 15 residues. V was pared by 3 bases and J by 7 bases, with 15 bases between. The CDR3 protein is CASSQSRQGREKLFF. As DNA, the CDR3 is TGTGCCAGCAGCCAGAGTCGGCAGGGACGTGAAAAACTGTTTTTT.

The J gene is TRBJ2-2, the V gene TRBV27, with D possibly TRBD1 on 5 matching bases. The germline CDR1 and CDR2 sequences are MNHEY and SMNVEV (reference sequence). The CDR3 runs 14 residues. Trimming cost V 3 bases and J 7 bases, with 12 bases left between them. The chain's CDR3 is CASSLGQFRGELFF. The CDR3 DNA is TGTGCCAGCAGTTTGGGGCAGTTCCGCGGGGAGCTGTTTTTT.

The chain recombines TRBV29-1 with TRBJ2-3; D might be TRBD2 (5 bases). Per germline, CDR1 SQVTM and CDR2 ANQGSEA. The length of the CDR3 is 12 residues. Deletions cut 7 bases from V and 7 bases from J, with 15 bases between. This CDR3 is CSGRSLRNTQYF. The DNA of the CDR3 is TGCAGCGGGAGGAGTTTGAGGAATACGCAGTATTTT.

The table lists this clone with a count of one. V is TRBV4-1 and J is TRBJ2-7; D not certain. The CDR3 consists of 13 residues. Germline CDR1 and CDR2: MGHRA and YSYEKL. V dropped 4 bases and J dropped 0 bases, with 7 bases sitting between them. In DNA form, the CDR3 reads TGCGCCAGCAGCCCTGGAGACTCCTACGAGCAGTACTTC. It encodes CASSPGDSYEQYF.

The chain combines TRBV7-9 with TRBJ2-7, with unresolved D. Germline CDR1 reads SEHNR; CDR2 reads FQNEAQ (reference sequence). This CDR3 spans 13 amino acids. Trimming removed 5 bases at V and 0 bases at J, with 8 bases between. The CDR3 protein is CASSPWTSYEQYF. The CDR3 DNA sequence: TGTGCCAGCAGCCCCTGGACCTCCTACGAGCAGTACTTC.

The genes are TRBV27 and TRBJ2-3, with 7 nucleotides matching TRBD2. V was pared by 7 bases and J by 6 bases, with 7 bases of the junction left unmatched. Germline-derived CDR1 and CDR2 are MNHEY and SMNVEV (reference sequence). There are 13 residues in the CDR3. Here the CDR3 reads CASNRLGGDTQYF. The CDR3 DNA sequence: TGTGCCAGCAACCGCCTGGGGGGGGATACGCAGTATTTT.

V and J are TRBV5-6 and TRBJ2-1; 7 positions match TRBD2. J lost 8 bases, V lost 6 bases, and 17 bases had no gene match. Germline V gives CDR1 SGHDT, CDR2 YYEEEE. The CDR3 loop spans 16 amino acids. CDR3 nucleotide sequence: TGTGCCAGCACCCTTCCGGGACTACAGCAATCGGATGAGCAGTTCTTC. This encodes CASTLPGLQQSDEQFF.

The V gene is TRBV10-3, the J gene TRBJ1-5; D is undetermined. CDR1 ENHRY and CDR2 SYGVKD come from the germline V gene. The V and J ends lost 0 bases and 5 bases respectively, with 5 bases between them. This CDR3 is 13 amino acids long. The CDR3 reads CAISESPDQPQHF. The CDR3 nucleotides read TGTGCCATCAGTGAGTCGCCGGATCAGCCCCAGCATTTT.

The rearrangement joins TRBV5-6 to TRBJ2-7; 9 nucleotides match TRBD1. The CDR3 runs to 15 residues. Germline V CDR1 and CDR2: SGHDT, YYEEEE. V shed 7 bases and J 7 bases; nucleotides not matched to a gene: 15. The CDR3 DNA sequence: TGTGCCAGCGGTTCAACCGGGACAGGGTCGGTAGAGCAGTACTTC. As protein: CASGSTGTGSVEQYF.

The V call is TRBV11-2, the J call TRBJ2-3; 16 bases are a match to TRBD2. CDR1 is SGHAT, CDR2 FQNNGV, per germline. The CDR3 spans 16 residues. Trimming at V came to 5 bases and at J to 6 bases, leaving 5 bases not matched to a gene. The CDR3 loop reads CASSPGLAGGLDTQYF. As DNA, the CDR3 is TGTGCCAGCAGCCCGGGACTAGCGGGGGGGTTGGATACGCAGTATTTT.

This clone has more than one count but fewer than ten. The rearrangement joins TRBV29-1 to TRBJ2-7, with D hard to call. Germline loops: CDR1 SQVTM, CDR2 ANQGSEA. V shed 5 bases and J shed 1 base, with 6 bases lying between them. This CDR3 is built from 11 residues. The CDR3 here is CSVLLSYEQYF. In DNA, the CDR3 is TGCAGCGTTTTGTTATCCTACGAGCAGTACTTC.

The rearrangement uses TRBV4-3 and TRBJ2-1; TRBD1 matches 7 bases. The germline CDR1 and CDR2 sequences are LGHNA and YSLEER. V dropped 3 bases and J dropped 2; count of bases not matched to a gene: 7. CDR3 length: 16 residues. The CDR3 DNA reads TGCGCCAGCAGCCACAAGAACAGGGGCCCCTACAATGAGCAGTTCTTC. This gives the protein CASSHKNRGPYNEQFF.

For this clone: The same CDR3 can be traced to other DNA sequences in this sample. The chain uses TRBV30 and TRBJ1-1, with D perhaps matching TRBD1 (5 bases). Germline-derived CDR1 and CDR2 are GTSNPN and SVGIG (reference sequence). Trimming cost V 1 base and J 4 bases, with 10 bases left between them. CDR3 size: 13 residues. In DNA, the CDR3 is TGTGCCTGGAGTGCCGGGGGGGGCACTGAAGCTTTCTTT. Its protein is CAWSAGGGTEAFF.

This clone was observed a handful of times. The V and J genes are TRBV15 and TRBJ2-1, with 14 positions matching TRBD2. The V gene's germline CDR1 is LNHNV and CDR2 YYDKDF (reference sequence). The CDR3 has 16 residues. V gave up 3 bases and J gave up 8 bases; unmatched junction bases: 6. Here the CDR3 DNA reads TGTGCCACCAGCAGCCCGACTAGCGGGGGGGCACATGAGCAGTTCTTC. Translation gives CATSSPTSGGAHEQFF.